A single sample gave rise to the 13 T cell receptor beta chains below, sequenced in a study of T cell repertoires and Cas9 in healthy adults. TCRdb's table, derived via immunoSEQ multiplex PCR, lists solely in-frame clones and lacks some. The table records about 22,000 clones, about 90% of them present only once. Sequenced material: CD4+ effector T cells (CD127+, CD25-, CD137-, CD154-) from PBMCs; culture status not recorded. The origin of the receptors is a human donor in good health.

The chain employs TRBV14 and TRBJ1-1; weak D call: TRBD1 (5 bases). CDR3 size: 15 residues. Germline CDR1 and CDR2: SGHDN and FVKESK. V lost 0 bases to trimming and J lost 3 bases, with 11 bases between them. CDR3 in amino acids: CASSQDPGGDTEAFF. As DNA, the CDR3 is TGTGCCAGCAGCCAAGACCCCGGAGGGGACACTGAAGCTTTCTTT.

On this clone itself: A junction end diverges from the germline sequence, so it may reflect a read error. Additional DNA sequences in this sample encode the identical CDR3. V usage is TRBV2 and J usage is TRBJ1-1; D is perhaps TRBD1 (6 bases). Germline CDR1 is SNHLY and CDR2 is FYNNEI. This CDR3 is built from 14 residues. CDR3 bases: TGTGCCAGCAAGGGTATTCAGGGGTGGACTGAGGCTTTCTTT. Translating it yields CASKGIQGWTEAFF.

The chain links TRBV28 to TRBJ2-7; 7 positions match TRBD1. The CDR3 has 13 residues. Looked up from germline, CDR1 is MDHEN and CDR2 is SYDVKM. With V trimmed by 10 bases and J by 0 bases, 6 bases remained unmatched. The CDR3 here is CATRTGSSYEQYF. The DNA for the CDR3 is TGTGCCACCCGGACAGGTAGCTCCTACGAGCAGTACTTC.

The chain carries TRBV4-1 and TRBJ1-4; 7 bases are shared with TRBD1. The V gene's germline CDR1 is MGHRA and CDR2 YSYEKL. There are 14 residues in the CDR3. Losses at the gene ends were 5 bases for V and 7 bases for J; bases not matched to a gene: 7. CDR3 protein: CASSNRGLGEKLFF. CDR3 DNA sequence: TGCGCCAGCAGCAACAGGGGTTTGGGTGAAAAACTGTTTTTT.

This clone was counted between two and nine times. The rearrangement links TRBV21-1 to TRBJ1-1. TRBV21-1 is a pseudogene segment. This CDR3 has 15 amino acids. The CDR3 DNA sequence: TGTGCCAGCAGCAAAAGTTACGGAATGAACACTGAAGCTTTCTTT. Translating gives CASSKSYGMNTEAFF.

The chain employs TRBV7-9 and TRBJ2-1; a possible D gene is TRBD2 (5 bases). The V and J ends lost 0 bases and 0 bases respectively, with 9 bases between them. The CDR3 covers 16 residues. Per germline, CDR1 SEHNR and CDR2 FQNEAQ (reference sequence). This CDR3 reads CASSLAGAPSYNEQFF. DNA for the CDR3: TGTGCCAGCAGCTTAGCGGGAGCCCCCTCCTACAATGAGCAGTTCTTC.

The V gene is TRBV5-1, the J gene TRBJ2-5; 8 bases are a match to TRBD1. V was clipped by 7 bases and J by 5 bases; unmatched bases: 13. This CDR3 contains 15 residues. From germline, CDR1 is SGHRS and CDR2 YFSETQ. The chain's CDR3 is CASRNRQGFGETQYF. The CDR3 region has the DNA TGCGCCAGCCGGAACAGACAGGGGTTTGGTGAGACCCAGTACTTC.

The chain combines TRBV28 with TRBJ1-1; D not certain. V was pared by 7 bases and J by 1 base, with 19 bases between. This CDR3 is 16 amino acids long. Germline assignment: CDR1 MDHEN and CDR2 SYDVKM. This CDR3 reads CASTPFRGRGNTEAFF. The CDR3 DNA reads as TGTGCCAGCACCCCCTTCCGGGGTCGAGGGAACACTGAAGCTTTCTTT.

V gene TRBV28 combines with J gene TRBJ1-1, with 9 bases lining up with TRBD1. V gave up 5 bases and J gave up 1 base; unmatched junction bases: 5. This CDR3 is built from 15 residues. The germline gives CDR1 MDHEN, CDR2 SYDVKM. CDR3 in amino acids: CASSRSGQGNTEAFF. In DNA, the CDR3 is TGTGCCAGCAGTAGATCGGGACAGGGGAACACTGAAGCTTTCTTT. Supplemented by reference TRBV28 and TRBJ1-1, the full variable domain reads DVKVTQSSRYLVKRTGEKVFLECVQDMDHENMFWYRQDPGLGLRLIYFSYDVKMKEKGDIPEGYSVSREKKERFSLILESASTNQTSMYLCASSRSGQGNTEAFFGQGTRLTVV.

CDR3 protein: CASSIGPEASGYFNLGTYEQYF. In nucleotides, the CDR3 is TGTGCCAGTAGTATAGGTCCAGAGGCTAGCGGTTACTTTAATCTTGGCACCTACGAGCAGTACTTC. This chain uses TRBV19 with TRBJ2-7, with 7 bases aligning to TRBD2. Germline CDR1 reads LNHDA; CDR2 reads SQIVND (reference sequence). The CDR3 extends over 22 amino acids. V shed 1 base, J shed 2 bases, and the junction held 26 bases outside the gene matches.

The chain employs TRBV7-8 and TRBJ2-7, with TRBD1 identical over 8 bases. V was pared by 6 bases and J by 12 bases, with 19 bases of the junction left unmatched. The length of the CDR3 is 15 residues. Germline lookup yields CDR1 SGHVS and CDR2 FQNEAQ. The CDR3 DNA reads TGTGCCAGCAGTTACGGACAGGGAGAGACGTTGAGCAGGTACTTC. Protein: CASSYGQGETLSRYF. Looking up the rest from reference TRBV7-8 and TRBJ2-7 gives the full variable domain: GAGVSQSPRYKVAKRGQDVALRCDPISGHVSLFWYQQALGQGPEFLTYFQNEAQLDKSGLPSDRFFAERPEGSVSTLKIQRTQQEDSAVYLCASSYGQGETLSRYFGPGTRLTVT.

This chain uses TRBV10-3 with TRBJ1-1; the D gene is possibly TRBD1 (6 bases). CDR3 length equals 16 residues. The V end lost 8 bases, the J end lost 1 base, and 20 bases lay between the germline ends. In germline, CDR1 is ENHRY, CDR2 SYGVKD. Here the CDR3 DNA reads TGTGCCATCGGTAGGACAGCCACGACCCGGAACACTGAAGCTTTCTTT. Amino acid sequence: CAIGRTATTRNTEAFF.

V and J are TRBV28 and TRBJ2-7; D not certain. V dropped 2 bases and J dropped 0 bases, with 26 bases sitting between them. Germline V gene sequence: CDR1 MDHEN, CDR2 SYDVKM. This CDR3 contains 20 residues. This CDR3 is CASSLPRVRRMKLSSYEQYF. The CDR3 DNA is TGTGCCAGCAGTTTACCCCGTGTACGACGGATGAAACTTAGCTCCTACGAGCAGTACTTC.